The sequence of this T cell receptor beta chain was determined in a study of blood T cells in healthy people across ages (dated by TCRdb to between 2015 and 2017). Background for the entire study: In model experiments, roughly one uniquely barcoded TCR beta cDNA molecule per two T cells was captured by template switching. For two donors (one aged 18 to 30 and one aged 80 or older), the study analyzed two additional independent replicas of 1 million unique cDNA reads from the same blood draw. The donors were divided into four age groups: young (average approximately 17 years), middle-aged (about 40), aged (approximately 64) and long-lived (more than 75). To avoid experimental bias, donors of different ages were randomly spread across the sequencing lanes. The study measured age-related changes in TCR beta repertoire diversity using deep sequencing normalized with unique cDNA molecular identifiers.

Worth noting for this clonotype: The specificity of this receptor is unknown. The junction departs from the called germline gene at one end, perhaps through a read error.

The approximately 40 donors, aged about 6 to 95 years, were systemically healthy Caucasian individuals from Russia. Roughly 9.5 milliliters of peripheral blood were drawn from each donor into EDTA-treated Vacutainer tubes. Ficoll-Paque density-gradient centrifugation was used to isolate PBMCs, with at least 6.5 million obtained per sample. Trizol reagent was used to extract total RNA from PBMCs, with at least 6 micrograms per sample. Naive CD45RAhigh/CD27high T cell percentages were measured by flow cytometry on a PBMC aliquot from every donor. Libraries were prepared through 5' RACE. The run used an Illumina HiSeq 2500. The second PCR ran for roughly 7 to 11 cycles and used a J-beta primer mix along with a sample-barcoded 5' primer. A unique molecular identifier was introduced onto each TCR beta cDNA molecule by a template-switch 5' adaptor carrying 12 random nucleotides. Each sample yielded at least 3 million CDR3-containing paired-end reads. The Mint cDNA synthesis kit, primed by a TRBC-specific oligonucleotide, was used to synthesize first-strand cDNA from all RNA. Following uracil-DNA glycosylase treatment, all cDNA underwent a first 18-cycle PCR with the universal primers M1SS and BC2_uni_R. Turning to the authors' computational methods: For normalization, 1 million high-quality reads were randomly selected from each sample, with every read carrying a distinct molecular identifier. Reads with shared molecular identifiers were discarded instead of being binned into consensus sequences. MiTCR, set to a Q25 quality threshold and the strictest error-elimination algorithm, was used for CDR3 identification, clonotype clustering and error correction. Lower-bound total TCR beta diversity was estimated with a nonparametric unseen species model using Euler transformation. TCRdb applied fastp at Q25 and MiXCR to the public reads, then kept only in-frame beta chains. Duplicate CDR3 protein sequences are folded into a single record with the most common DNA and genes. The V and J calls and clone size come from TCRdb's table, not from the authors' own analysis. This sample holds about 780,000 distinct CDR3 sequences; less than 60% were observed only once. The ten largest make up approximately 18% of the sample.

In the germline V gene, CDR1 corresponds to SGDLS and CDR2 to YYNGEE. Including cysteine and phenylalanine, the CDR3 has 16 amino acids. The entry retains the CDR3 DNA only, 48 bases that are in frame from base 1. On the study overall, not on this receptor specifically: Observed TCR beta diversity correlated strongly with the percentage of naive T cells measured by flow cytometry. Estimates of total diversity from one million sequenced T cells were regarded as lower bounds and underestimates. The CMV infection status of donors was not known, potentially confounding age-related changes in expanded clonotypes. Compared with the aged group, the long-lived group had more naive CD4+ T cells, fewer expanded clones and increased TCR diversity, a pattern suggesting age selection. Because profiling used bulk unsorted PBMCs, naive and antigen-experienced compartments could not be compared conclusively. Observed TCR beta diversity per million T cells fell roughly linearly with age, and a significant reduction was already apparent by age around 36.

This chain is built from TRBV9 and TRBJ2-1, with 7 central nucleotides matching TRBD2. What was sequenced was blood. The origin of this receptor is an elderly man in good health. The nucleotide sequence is TGTGCCAGCAGCGTAGGGGGGGGGAGCTCCTACAATAAGCAGTTCTTC. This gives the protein CASSVGGGSSYNKQFF. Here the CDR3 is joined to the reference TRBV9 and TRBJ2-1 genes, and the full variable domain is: DSGVTQTPKHLITATGQRVTLRCSPRSGDLSVYWYQQSLDQGLQFLIQYYNGEERAKGNILERFSAQQFPDLHSELNLSSLELGDSALYFCASSVGGGSSYNKQFFGPGTRLTVL.